The 12 T cell receptor beta chains reported below all come from one sample, sequenced in a study of vaccination and CD4 T cells after COVID-19. Oncomine TCR Beta short-read sequencing was applied to DNA from cultured CD4+ T cells. TCRdb re-derived calls from the PCR reads in MiXCR, one entry per CDR3 protein. This sample has more than 10,000 distinct CDR3 sequences, with 50% to 65% found just once. The treatment was: approximately nine-day PBMC culture with coronavirus spike peptide pools or control peptides (ViraFEST assay). These TCRs' antigens remain unknown. Material: cultured CD4+ T cells from blood, obtained after SARS-CoV-2 vaccination. The receptors were gathered from a human donor with COVID-19.

The CDR3 bases are TGTGCCACCAGTGAATCCAAGAACACTGAAGCTTTCTTT. Translated: CATSESKNTEAFF. The genes are TRBV24-1 and TRBJ1-1; D uncertain. Germline loops: CDR1 KGHDR, CDR2 SFDVKD. The V gene lost 4 bases and the J gene lost 1 base, with 6 bases spanning the gap. The CDR3 spans 13 residues.

This sequence joins TRBV14 and TRBJ1-1, with D possibly TRBD1 on 6 matching bases. The CDR3 is 14 residues long. Trimming cost V 0 bases and J 10 bases, with 15 bases left between them. CDR1 SGHDN and CDR2 FVKESK come from the germline V gene. The CDR3 sequence: CASSQDQGQGGAFF. The CDR3 DNA is TGTGCCAGCAGCCAAGATCAGGGGCAAGGGGGAGCTTTCTTT.

This clonotype was counted between two and nine times. This chain connects TRBV11-1 to TRBJ1-1; possibly TRBD1 for D (6 bases). The CDR3 extends over 13 amino acids. Trimming took off 4 bases at V and 5 bases at J, with 11 bases between the two ends. Germline V gene lookup returns CDR1 SGHAT and CDR2 FQDESV (reference sequence). The CDR3 loop is CASSSRGWTEAFF. Here the CDR3 DNA reads TGTGCCAGCAGCTCCAGGGGTTGGACTGAAGCTTTCTTT. Looking up the rest from reference TRBV11-1 and TRBJ1-1 gives the full variable domain: EAEVAQSPRYKITEKSQAVAFWCDPISGHATLYWYRQILGQGPELLVQFQDESVVDDSQLPKDRFSAERLKGVDSTLKIQPAELGDSAMYLCASSSRGWTEAFFGQGTRLTVV.

The genes are TRBV28 and TRBJ1-3; D ambiguous. The CDR3 consists of 12 residues. V shed 2 bases and J shed 7 bases, with 6 bases lying between them. Per the germline V gene, CDR1 is MDHEN and CDR2 is SYDVKM. DNA for the CDR3: TGTGCCAGCAGTTTAATCCCTAACACCATATATTTT. Its protein product is CASSLIPNTIYF.

In its sample, this clonotype was seen a few times. The rearrangement uses TRBV27 and TRBJ1-5, with D maybe TRBD1 (6 bases). The CDR3 length is 17 residues. V was pared by 3 bases and J by 4 bases, with 19 bases between. Germline-derived CDR1 and CDR2 are MNHEY and SMNVEV (reference sequence). The CDR3 DNA follows: TGTGCCAGCAGTTTTCGCCATACGGGGGCGAGGAATCAGCCCCAGCATTTT. Its translation: CASSFRHTGARNQPQHF.

The V gene is TRBV6-2 or TRBV6-3, the J gene TRBJ1-6, with unresolved D. CDR3 length: 13 residues. Germline-derived CDR1 and CDR2 are MNHEY and SVGEGT. The V end lost 6 bases, the J end lost 13 bases, and 16 bases lay between the germline ends. CDR3 in DNA: TGTGCCAGCAGCCTCCGGCCGGGTCGGCCCCTCCACTTT. This codes for CASSLRPGRPLHF.

The chain has TRBV11-1 and TRBJ1-5, with a tentative D call TRBD1 (5 bases). V gave up 5 bases and J gave up 4 bases, with 15 bases separating them. There are 15 residues in the CDR3. Germline CDR1 reads SGHAT; CDR2 reads FQDESV (reference sequence). CDR3 residues: CASSPGTGFNQPQHF. In DNA form, the CDR3 reads TGTGCCAGCAGCCCCGGGACGGGATTTAATCAGCCCCAGCATTTT.

In this sample, this clonotype turned up a few times. The V gene is TRBV6-1, the J gene TRBJ1-1; tentative D call: TRBD1 (6 bases). Trimming shortened V by 6 bases and J by 6 bases, and 14 bases separated the two germline ends. This CDR3 region has 13 residues. CDR1 is MNHNS and CDR2 is SASEGT in the germline V gene. This chain's CDR3 is CASRSDRRAEAFF. The CDR3 bases are TGTGCCAGCAGAAGCGACAGGAGGGCTGAAGCTTTCTTT.

This clonotype occurred a few times. The chain is built from TRBV20-1 and TRBJ1-6, with 9 bases lining up with TRBD1. V dropped 2 bases and J dropped 9; count of bases not matched to a gene: 5. The CDR3 runs 14 residues. Germline CDR1 and CDR2: DFQATT and SNEGSKA (reference sequence). CDR3 DNA: TGCAGTGCTAGATTACAGGGGGCGCGTTCACCCCTCCACTTT. This sequence encodes CSARLQGARSPLHF.

V is TRBV10-3 and J is TRBJ1-1, with D possibly being TRBD1 (6 bases). V was trimmed by 1 base and J by 5 bases, leaving 11 bases between them. Germline CDR1 and CDR2: ENHRY and SYGVKD. The CDR3 has 14 residues. CDR3 nucleotide sequence: TGTGCCATCAGTGAGTTTACAGGGCAGACTGAAGCTTTCTTT. Translated: CAISEFTGQTEAFF.

This clonotype was observed a few times. The chain joins TRBV7-9 to TRBJ1-2, with a weak D call TRBD1 (5 bases). CDR1 SEHNR and CDR2 FQNEAQ come from the germline V gene (reference sequence). The V end was cut by 1 base, the J end by 4 bases, with 13 bases between. The CDR3 runs to 15 residues. The CDR3 DNA reads TGTGCCAGCAGCTTAGGGACGGGGGATATCTATGGCTACACCTTC. This translates into CASSLGTGDIYGYTF.

This clonotype came up a few times. The CDR3 nucleotides read TGCGCCAGCAGCCAAGTTCCCCGGACAGGGGTGAGCACAGATACGCAGTATTTT. Its protein is CASSQVPRTGVSTDTQYF. This sequence joins TRBV4-3 and TRBJ2-3, with 9 positions matching TRBD1. The V segment lost 1 base and the J segment 0 bases; nucleotides outside the gene matches: 8. The CDR3 has 18 amino acids. Germline-derived CDR1 and CDR2 are LGHNA and YSLEER.